The 30 T cell receptor beta chains listed next were all sequenced from one sample in a study of blood T cell repertoires in COVID-19. Method: immunoSEQ multiplex PCR; TCRdb's copy keeps in-frame clones and lacks some. The sample carries about 100,000 clones, about nine tenths recorded once. The specimen sequenced was peripheral blood. The source of these receptors is a human donor with active COVID-19. The donor label of this sample is uncertain.

The chain joins TRBV28 to TRBJ1-1; D is unclear. The CDR3 spans 15 residues. Germline V gene data show CDR1 as MDHEN and CDR2 as SYDVKM. V lost 5 bases to trimming and J lost 5 bases, with 18 bases between them. CDR3 loop: CASSPALGSGTEAFF. The DNA of the CDR3 is TGTGCCAGCAGTCCCGCTCTTGGTTCGGGGACTGAAGCTTTCTTT.

This chain links TRBV27 with TRBJ1-6, with a tentative D call TRBD1 (6 bases). V was clipped by 6 bases and J by 0 bases, with 15 bases between them. This CDR3 region has 17 residues. Germline CDR1 MNHEY, CDR2 SMNVEV (reference sequence). DNA for the CDR3: TGTGCCAGCAGAAGGGACAAAGTTAGCTCCTATAATTCACCCCTCCACTTT. Amino acids: CASRRDKVSSYNSPLHF.

The V and J genes are TRBV29-1 and TRBJ1-2; no definite D call. V dropped 1 base and J dropped 4 bases, with 28 bases sitting between them. CDR1 and CDR2 (germline): SQVTM, ANQGSEA. The CDR3 consists of 19 residues. The DNA of the CDR3 is TGCAGCGTTGAAGGGTGGGCAGGTGGGAGCTCATCCTTGGGCTATGGCTACACCTTC. As protein: CSVEGWAGGSSSLGYGYTF.

J is TRBJ1-1 and V is TRBV29-1; tentative D call: TRBD1 (5 bases). Germline-derived CDR1 and CDR2 are SQVTM and ANQGSEA. The CDR3 is made up of 15 amino acids. V lost 7 bases, J lost 1 base, and 19 bases lay in between. The CDR3 reads CSADQGLRRNTEAFF. CDR3 coding DNA: TGCAGCGCCGACCAGGGCCTAAGGAGGAACACTGAAGCTTTCTTT.

The chain employs TRBV7-8 and TRBJ1-1; D call uncertain. This CDR3 has 11 amino acids. The germline V and J ends were trimmed by 6 bases and 7 bases, with 9 bases remaining between them. CDR1 is SGHVS and CDR2 is FQNEAQ in the germline V gene. CDR3 residues: CASRGGLEAFF. Written as DNA, the CDR3 is TGTGCCAGCAGGGGAGGGCTTGAAGCTTTCTTT. Combining the CDR3 with reference TRBV7-8 and TRBJ1-1 gives the whole variable domain GAGVSQSPRYKVAKRGQDVALRCDPISGHVSLFWYQQALGQGPEFLTYFQNEAQLDKSGLPSDRFFAERPEGSVSTLKIQRTQQEDSAVYLCASRGGLEAFFGQGTRLTVV.

The V gene is TRBV6-5, the J gene TRBJ1-4; 7 bases are a match to TRBD1. This CDR3 has 15 amino acids. CDR1 MNHEY and CDR2 SVGAGI come from the germline V gene. Unmatched junction bases numbered 9, after V lost 11 bases and J lost 0 bases. The CDR3, as DNA: TGTGCCGTCCCAGGGGGGCCTTCAACTAATGAAAAACTGTTTTTT. Its translation is CAVPGGPSTNEKLFF.

The CDR3 DNA sequence: TGTGCCAGTAGTATAGGGGAATGGAGCAGGGGGCCGGTGAACACTGAAGCTTTCTTT. It is translated as CASSIGEWSRGPVNTEAFF. This chain joins TRBV19 and TRBJ1-1, with TRBD1 matching 8 bases. Trimming removed 1 base from V and 0 bases from J; junction bases left unmatched: 13. The germline gives CDR1 LNHDA, CDR2 SQIVND (reference sequence). The CDR3 consists of 19 residues.

The chain has TRBV15 and TRBJ2-3; TRBD2 agrees at 13 bases. Trimming removed 5 bases from V and 5 bases from J; junction bases left unmatched: 7. CDR1 and CDR2 from the germline V gene are LNHNV and YYDKDF (reference sequence). The CDR3 spans 16 residues. The CDR3 bases are TGTGCCACCAGCCGACGACTAGCGGGGGGTATAGATACGCAGTATTTT. Translating gives CATSRRLAGGIDTQYF.

The rearrangement links TRBV28 to TRBJ2-3; the D gene is possibly TRBD2 (7 bases). The CDR3 length is 16 residues. V was shortened by 3 bases and J by 0 bases, with 13 bases between the two germline ends. CDR1 and CDR2 (germline): MDHEN, SYDVKM. The chain's CDR3 is CASSLRGRPSTDTQYF. The CDR3 coding sequence is TGTGCCAGCAGTTTGCGGGGGCGACCTAGCACAGATACGCAGTATTTT. The whole variable domain, filled in from reference TRBV28 and TRBJ2-3, reads DVKVTQSSRYLVKRTGEKVFLECVQDMDHENMFWYRQDPGLGLRLIYFSYDVKMKEKGDIPEGYSVSREKKERFSLILESASTNQTSMYLCASSLRGRPSTDTQYFGPGTRLTVL.

This clone has a single count. This chain joins TRBV3-1 (or the pseudogene TRBV3-2) and TRBJ2-3; D is unclear. The germline V gene encodes CDR1 LGHDT and CDR2 YNNKEL (reference sequence). This CDR3 has 15 amino acids. Trimming shortened V by 4 bases and J by 0 bases, and 11 bases separated the two germline ends. Here the CDR3 reads CASSPNPGSTDTQYF. The CDR3 region has the DNA TGTGCCAGCAGCCCCAACCCAGGTAGCACAGATACGCAGTATTTT.

The chain uses TRBV7-2 and TRBJ2-4; TRBD2 aligns across 15 bases. The trim removed 1 base at V and 1 base at J, leaving 2 bases unmatched. Germline V gene data show CDR1 as SGHTA and CDR2 as FQGNSA. The CDR3 has 18 amino acids. The CDR3 reads CASSLVGTSGGAKNIQYF. The CDR3 region has the DNA TGTGCCAGCAGCTTAGTAGGGACTAGCGGGGGGGCCAAAAACATTCAGTACTTC.

The J gene is TRBJ2-7, the V gene TRBV12-5, with D possibly TRBD1 on 5 matching bases. Germline CDR1 LGHNT, CDR2 FRNRAP. V was shortened by 0 bases and J by 0 bases, with 9 bases between the two germline ends. The CDR3 covers 15 residues. This chain's CDR3 is CASGLVQGFSYEQYF. The CDR3 region has the DNA TGTGCTAGTGGTTTGGTTCAGGGATTCTCCTACGAGCAGTACTTC.

This clone was seen a single time. This chain uses TRBV30 with TRBJ2-7, with no clear D. The CDR3 spans 11 residues. Germline V gene data show CDR1 as GTSNPN and CDR2 as SVGIG (reference sequence). Trimming removed 3 bases at V and 2 bases at J, with 5 bases between. The CDR3 protein is CAWSDTYEQYF. The CDR3 region has the DNA TGTGCCTGGAGCGACACCTACGAGCAGTACTTC.

This chain's CDR3 is CASSPGTALNTEAFF. Here the CDR3 DNA reads TGTGCCAGCAGCCCAGGGACAGCACTGAACACTGAAGCTTTCTTT. The V gene is TRBV5-4, the J gene TRBJ1-1; 7 bases fit TRBD1. The CDR3 totals 15 residues. The V segment lost 4 bases and the J segment 0 bases; nucleotides outside the gene matches: 6. CDR1 is SGHNT, CDR2 YYREEE, per germline (reference sequence).

The J gene is TRBJ2-5, the V gene TRBV11-3; a possible D gene is TRBD1 (6 bases). Germline CDR1 and CDR2: SGHNT and YENEEA. Trimming cost V 2 bases and J 1 base, with 8 bases left between them. CDR3 length: 14 residues. CDR3 DNA sequence: TGTGCCAGCAGCTTAAGGGGGTCCCAAGAGACCCAGTACTTC. Translating it yields CASSLRGSQETQYF.

The genes are TRBV10-3 and TRBJ2-1; 9 nucleotides align to TRBD2. Per the germline V gene, CDR1 is ENHRY and CDR2 is SYGVKD. There are 13 residues in the CDR3. V was pared by 4 bases and J by 10 bases, with 5 bases of the junction left unmatched. The CDR3 loop is CAISGGGAGEQFF. For the CDR3, the DNA is TGTGCCATCAGTGGCGGGGGGGCTGGGGAGCAGTTCTTC.

This rearrangement joins TRBV5-6 to TRBJ1-1, with a tentative D call TRBD1 (5 bases). The CDR3 has 15 amino acids. Per germline, CDR1 SGHDT and CDR2 YYEEEE. V shed 0 bases and J shed 4 bases, with 13 bases lying between them. The CDR3 spells CASSLDTGTFTEAFF. The DNA for the CDR3 is TGTGCCAGCAGCTTGGATACGGGGACTTTCACTGAAGCTTTCTTT.

CDR3 nucleotides: TGTGCCAGCAGCTTTCGGACTATTTACGAGCAGTACTTC. This translates into CASSFRTIYEQYF. The chain links TRBV7-2 to TRBJ2-7; D perhaps matches TRBD2 (6 bases). Per germline, CDR1 SGHTA and CDR2 FQGNSA. The CDR3 is 13 amino acids. The germline V and J ends were trimmed by 3 bases and 4 bases, with 10 bases remaining between them.

This clone was seen a single time. The chain is built from TRBV28 and TRBJ1-1, with 11 nucleotides matching TRBD1. Germline loops: CDR1 MDHEN, CDR2 SYDVKM. This CDR3 has 17 residues. V dropped 5 bases and J dropped 0; count of bases not matched to a gene: 8. CDR3 sequence (DNA): TGTGCCAGCAGTCCCCGGACAGGGGGCAGGATGAACACTGAAGCTTTCTTT. This gives the protein CASSPRTGGRMNTEAFF.

The V and J genes are TRBV5-4 and TRBJ1-1; D is undetermined. From germline, CDR1 is SGHNT and CDR2 YYREEE (reference sequence). Trimming stripped 2 bases from V and 4 bases from J, with 18 bases between. This CDR3 spans 16 amino acids. This CDR3 reads CASSLGPGELSTEAFF. Written as DNA, the CDR3 is TGTGCCAGCAGCTTAGGTCCCGGGGAGTTAAGCACTGAAGCTTTCTTT.

This chain joins TRBV19 and TRBJ1-2, with D possibly being TRBD1 (5 bases). The CDR3 totals 16 residues. Trimming shortened V by 0 bases and J by 4 bases, and 15 bases separated the two germline ends. Germline CDR1 and CDR2: LNHDA and SQIVND (reference sequence). The CDR3 DNA follows: TGTGCCAGTAGTATAGATCCCGACAGCCGTTTCTATGGCTACACCTTC. Protein: CASSIDPDSRFYGYTF.

The V call is TRBV11-2, the J call TRBJ1-6; 10 bases are a match to TRBD1. Trimming took 4 bases from V and 7 from J; bases not matched to a gene: 10. Looked up from germline, CDR1 is SGHAT and CDR2 is FQNNGV. CDR3 length equals 17 residues. The CDR3, as DNA: TGTGCCAGCAGCTCCCGGGACAGGGGTCTTCAAAATTCACCCCTCCACTTT. It translates to CASSSRDRGLQNSPLHF.

The chain employs TRBV2 and TRBJ2-7, with D perhaps TRBD2 (6 bases). Germline V CDR1 and CDR2: SNHLY, FYNNEI. This CDR3 contains 14 residues. Trimming took 6 bases from V and 3 from J, leaving 15 bases between them. The CDR3 loop reads CASRTGLYRYEQYF. The CDR3 DNA reads TGTGCCAGCAGAACGGGACTCTACCGCTACGAGCAGTACTTC.

V is TRBV29-1 and J is TRBJ2-1; possible D gene TRBD2, 6 bases. Germline assignment: CDR1 SQVTM and CDR2 ANQGSEA. CDR3 length equals 11 residues. Trimming shortened V by 6 bases and J by 7 bases, and 10 bases separated the two germline ends. CDR3 protein: CSVPGVNEQFF. Here the CDR3 DNA reads TGCAGCGTCCCGGGGGTGAATGAGCAGTTCTTC.

This clone appeared a few times. Here the CDR3 DNA reads TGTGCCAGCAGCGCAAGACTAGCGGGGGTAGCAGATACGCAGTATTTT. This translates into CASSARLAGVADTQYF. The rearrangement links TRBV9 to TRBJ2-3, with TRBD2 matching over 12 bases. The CDR3 is made up of 16 amino acids. The V gene's germline CDR1 is SGDLS and CDR2 YYNGEE. V dropped 3 bases and J dropped 4; count of bases not matched to a gene: 6.

The V call is TRBV18, the J call TRBJ2-1; D is perhaps TRBD1 (5 bases). Germline assignment: CDR1 KGHSH and CDR2 LQKENI. This CDR3 spans 15 amino acids. Trimming shortened V by 3 bases and J by 6 bases, and 15 bases separated the two germline ends. In DNA form, the CDR3 reads TGTGCCAGCTCACCCTGGACAACCCAGGGCAATGAGCAGTTCTTC. This encodes CASSPWTTQGNEQFF.

This chain uses TRBV6-1 with TRBJ1-5; tentatively, D is TRBD1 (5 bases). Germline V gene sequence: CDR1 MNHNS, CDR2 SASEGT. Trimming pared 0 bases from V and 5 bases from J, leaving 14 bases between. This CDR3 is built from 16 residues. CDR3 region: CASSEAGQGWDQPQHF. DNA of the CDR3: TGTGCCAGCAGTGAAGCGGGGCAGGGCTGGGATCAGCCCCAGCATTTT.

The genes are TRBV5-6 and TRBJ2-3; D remains ambiguous. There are 13 residues in the CDR3. Germline CDR1 reads SGHDT; CDR2 reads YYEEEE. V gave up 2 bases and J gave up 2 bases, with 6 bases separating them. The CDR3 spells CASSFGYTDTQYF. The CDR3 coding sequence is TGTGCCAGCAGCTTCGGGTACACAGATACGCAGTATTTT.

The rearrangement uses TRBV4-1 and TRBJ2-7, with D hard to call. The CDR3 runs to 17 residues. Trimming removed 0 bases at V and 0 bases at J, with 15 bases between. Germline loops: CDR1 MGHRA, CDR2 YSYEKL. The CDR3 here is CASSQDAGSESSYEQYF. CDR3 nucleotides: TGCGCCAGCAGCCAAGACGCCGGTTCCGAGAGCTCCTACGAGCAGTACTTC.

The chain has TRBV7-3 and TRBJ2-7; D gene uncertain. Trimming took off 2 bases at V and 2 bases at J, with 13 bases between the two ends. This CDR3 comprises 15 residues. Germline CDR1 is SGHTA and CDR2 is FQGTGA. CDR3: CASSLGMGRTYEQYF. The DNA of the CDR3 is TGTGCCAGCAGCTTAGGAATGGGCAGAACCTACGAGCAGTACTTC.